Listed here are 8 T cell receptor beta chains from one sample, sequenced in a study of blood T cells in healthy people across ages (dated by TCRdb to 2014 to 2015). The protocol used for the library was 5' RACE. Instrument on record: Illumina HiSeq 2500. A second PCR of about 7 to 12 cycles was run with a J-beta primer mix and a sample-barcoded 5' primer. The public reads were reanalyzed by TCRdb: fastp trimming at Q25, MiXCR alignment, in-frame beta chains only. Each entry merges the rows of one CDR3 protein and shows their most common DNA and genes. The sample profile shows around 620,000 distinct CDR3 sequences; about 26% of them were found once. Jointly, the top ten make up around 18% of the sample. Sequenced sample: blood. These receptors were collected from a woman between 65 and 79 years old in good health.

The CDR3 sequence is CASRAGTYAGANVLTF. CDR3 nucleotides: TGTGCCAGCAGAGCCGGGACATACGCTGGGGCCAACGTCCTGACTTTC. The V call is TRBV2, the J call TRBJ2-6; weak D call: TRBD1 (6 bases). Germline CDR1 SNHLY, CDR2 FYNNEI. The CDR3 consists of 16 residues. With 6 bases removed from V and 2 bases from J, the gap between germline ends came to 14 bases.

The rearrangement links TRBV6-2 or TRBV6-3 to TRBJ2-1, with 13 positions matching TRBD2. CDR3 length: 16 residues. Trimming removed 6 bases from V and 7 bases from J; junction bases left unmatched: 9. The germline V gene has CDR1 MNHEY and CDR2 SVGEGT. As DNA, the CDR3 is TGTGCCAGCAGACCAACCGGGACTAGCGGGAAAAATGAGCAGTTCTTC. It specifies CASRPTGTSGKNEQFF.

The rearrangement uses TRBV5-6 and TRBJ2-5; no firm D call. Germline V CDR1 and CDR2: SGHDT, YYEEEE. The CDR3 is made up of 13 amino acids. V was shortened by 0 bases and J by 4 bases, with 7 bases between the two germline ends. The CDR3 DNA sequence: TGTGCCAGCAGCTTGGGTCTTTTAGAGACCCAGTACTTC. This encodes CASSLGLLETQYF.

The sample holds one count of this clonotype. The chain combines TRBV29-1 with TRBJ2-4; D remains ambiguous. V lost 6 bases and J lost 5, with 17 bases in between. This CDR3 contains 14 residues. Germline V gene lookup returns CDR1 SQVTM and CDR2 ANQGSEA. The CDR3 DNA reads TGCAGCGTCGCCCCATCACAGAGCCAAAACATTCAGTACTTC. Its protein product is CSVAPSQSQNIQYF.

As concerns this clonotype: One end of the junction does not line up with germline, which may come from a read error. The chain couples TRBV6-2 or TRBV6-3 to TRBJ2-2; 7 bases are a match to TRBD1. The germline V gene has CDR1 MNHEY and CDR2 SVGEGT. The CDR3 contains 17 residues. The CDR3 spells CASSYSQGTLNTGELLF. The CDR3 region has the DNA TGTGCCAGCAGTTACTCACAGGGGACCCTGAACACCGGGGAGCTGCTTTTT.

This clonotype occurred a few times. The chain is built from TRBV29-1 and TRBJ1-4; D not resolved. This CDR3 contains 11 residues. The germline gives CDR1 SQVTM, CDR2 ANQGSEA. Trimming stripped 8 bases from V and 4 bases from J, with 8 bases between. In DNA form, the CDR3 reads TGCAGCTTTCTCTATAATGAAAAACTGTTTTTT. Residues: CSFLYNEKLFF.

This chain joins TRBV6-6 and TRBJ2-1; D is unclear. Germline lookup yields CDR1 MNHNY and CDR2 SVGAGI (reference sequence). The germline V and J ends were trimmed by 2 bases and 9 bases, with 11 bases remaining between them. This CDR3 spans 13 amino acids. The DNA of the CDR3 is TGTGCCAGCAGTTACCACCACTTCGGTGAGCAGTTCTTC. Translating gives CASSYHHFGEQFF.

V usage is TRBV12-3 or TRBV12-4 and J usage is TRBJ2-1, with 10 bases that match TRBD1. This CDR3 spans 14 amino acids. J lost 8 bases, V lost 6 bases, and 7 bases had no gene match. The CDR3 region has the DNA TGTGCCAGCAGCCGGGGACAGGGGAGCGATGAGCAGTTCTTC. Translating it yields CASSRGQGSDEQFF.